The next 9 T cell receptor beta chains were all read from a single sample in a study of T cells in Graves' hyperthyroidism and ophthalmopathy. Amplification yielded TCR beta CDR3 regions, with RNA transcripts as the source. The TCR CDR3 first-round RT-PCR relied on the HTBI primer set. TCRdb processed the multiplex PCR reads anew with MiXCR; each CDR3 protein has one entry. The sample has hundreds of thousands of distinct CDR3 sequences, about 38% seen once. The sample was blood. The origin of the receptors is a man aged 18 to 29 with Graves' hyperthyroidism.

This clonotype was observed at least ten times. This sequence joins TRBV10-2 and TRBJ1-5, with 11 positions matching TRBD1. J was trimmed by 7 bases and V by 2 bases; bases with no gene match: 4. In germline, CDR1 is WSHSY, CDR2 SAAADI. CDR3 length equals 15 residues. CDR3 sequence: CASSEGQGAEQPQHF. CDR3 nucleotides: TGCGCCAGCAGTGAGGGACAGGGGGCAGAGCAGCCCCAGCATTTT.

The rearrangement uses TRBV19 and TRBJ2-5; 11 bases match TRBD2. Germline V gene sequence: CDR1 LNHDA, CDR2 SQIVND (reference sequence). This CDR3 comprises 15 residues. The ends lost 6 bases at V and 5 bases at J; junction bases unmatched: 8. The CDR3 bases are TGTGCCAGTAGCTCACTAGCGGGAGACCCCGAGACCCAGTACTTC. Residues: CASSSLAGDPETQYF.

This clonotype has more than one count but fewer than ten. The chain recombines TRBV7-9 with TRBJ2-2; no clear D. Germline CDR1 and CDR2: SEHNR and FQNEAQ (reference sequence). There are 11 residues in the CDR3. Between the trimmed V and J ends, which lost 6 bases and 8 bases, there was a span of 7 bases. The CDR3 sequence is CASRVSGELFF. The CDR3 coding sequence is TGTGCCAGCAGGGTTTCTGGGGAGCTGTTTTTT.

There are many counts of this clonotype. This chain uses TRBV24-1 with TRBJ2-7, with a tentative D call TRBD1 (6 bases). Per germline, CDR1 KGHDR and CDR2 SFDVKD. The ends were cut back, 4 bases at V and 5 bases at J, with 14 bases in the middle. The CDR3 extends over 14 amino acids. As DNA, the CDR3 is TGTGCCACCAGTGACTCCGACAGGTCTCACGAGCAGTACTTC. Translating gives CATSDSDRSHEQYF.

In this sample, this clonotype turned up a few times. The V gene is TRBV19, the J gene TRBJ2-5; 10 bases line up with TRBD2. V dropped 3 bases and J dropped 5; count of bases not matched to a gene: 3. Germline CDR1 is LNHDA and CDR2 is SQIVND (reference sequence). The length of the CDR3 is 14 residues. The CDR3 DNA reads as TGTGCCAGTAGTATTGGGACTAGCGAGGAGACCCAGTACTTC. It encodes CASSIGTSEETQYF.

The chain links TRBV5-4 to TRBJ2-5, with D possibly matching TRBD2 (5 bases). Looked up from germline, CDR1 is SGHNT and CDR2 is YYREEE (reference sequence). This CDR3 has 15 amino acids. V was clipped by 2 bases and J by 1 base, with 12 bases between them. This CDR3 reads CASSFLGDTQETQYF. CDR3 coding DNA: TGTGCCAGCAGCTTCCTGGGAGATACCCAAGAGACCCAGTACTTC.

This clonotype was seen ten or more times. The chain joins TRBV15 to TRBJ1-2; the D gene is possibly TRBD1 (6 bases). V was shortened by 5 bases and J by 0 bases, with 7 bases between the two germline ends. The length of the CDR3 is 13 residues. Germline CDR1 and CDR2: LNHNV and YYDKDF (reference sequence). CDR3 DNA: TGTGCCACCAGCCGGACAGCTAACTATGGCTACACCTTC. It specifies CATSRTANYGYTF.

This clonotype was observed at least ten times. The CDR3 DNA is TGTGCCAGCAGCTTAGCAAGGACAGGGTCGGTAGCTTTCTTT. Encoded protein: CASSLARTGSVAFF. This rearrangement joins TRBV7-8 to TRBJ1-1, with 8 bases aligning to TRBD1. This CDR3 comprises 14 residues. CDR1 SGHVS and CDR2 FQNEAQ come from the germline V gene. Trimming took 0 bases from V and 10 from J; bases not matched to a gene: 7. The full variable domain, completed using reference TRBV7-8 and TRBJ1-1, is GAGVSQSPRYKVAKRGQDVALRCDPISGHVSLFWYQQALGQGPEFLTYFQNEAQLDKSGLPSDRFFAERPEGSVSTLKIQRTQQEDSAVYLCASSLARTGSVAFFGQGTRLTVV.

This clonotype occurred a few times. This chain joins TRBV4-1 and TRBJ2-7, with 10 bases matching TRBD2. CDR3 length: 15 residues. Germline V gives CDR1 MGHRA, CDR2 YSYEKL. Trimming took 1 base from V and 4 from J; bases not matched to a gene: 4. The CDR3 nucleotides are TGCGCCAGCAGCCAAGGCAGCGGGAGGGAGTACGAGCAGTACTTC. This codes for CASSQGSGREYEQYF.